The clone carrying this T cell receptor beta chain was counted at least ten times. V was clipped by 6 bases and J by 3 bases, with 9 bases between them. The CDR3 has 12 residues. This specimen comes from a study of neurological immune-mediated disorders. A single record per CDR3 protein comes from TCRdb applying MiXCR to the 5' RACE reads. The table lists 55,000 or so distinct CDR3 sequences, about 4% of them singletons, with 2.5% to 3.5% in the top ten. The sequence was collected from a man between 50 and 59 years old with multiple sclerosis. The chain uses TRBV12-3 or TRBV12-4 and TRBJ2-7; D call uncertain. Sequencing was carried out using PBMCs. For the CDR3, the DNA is TGTGCCAGCAGCCGAACCTACTACGAGCAGTACTTC. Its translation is CASSRTYYEQYF.